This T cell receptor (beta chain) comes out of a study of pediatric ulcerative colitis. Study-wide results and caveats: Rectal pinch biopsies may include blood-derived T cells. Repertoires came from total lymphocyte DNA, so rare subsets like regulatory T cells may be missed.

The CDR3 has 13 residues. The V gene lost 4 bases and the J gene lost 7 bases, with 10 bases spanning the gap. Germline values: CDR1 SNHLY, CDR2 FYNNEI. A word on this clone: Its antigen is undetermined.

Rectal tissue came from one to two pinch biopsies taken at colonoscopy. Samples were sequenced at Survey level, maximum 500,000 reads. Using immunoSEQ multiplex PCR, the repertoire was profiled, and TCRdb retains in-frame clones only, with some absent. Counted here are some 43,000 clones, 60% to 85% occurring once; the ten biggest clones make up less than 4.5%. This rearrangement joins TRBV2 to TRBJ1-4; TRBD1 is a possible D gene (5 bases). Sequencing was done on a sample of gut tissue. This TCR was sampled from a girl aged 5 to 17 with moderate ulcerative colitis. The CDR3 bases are TGTGCCAGCAGTGTTTCAGGGAGTGAAAAACTGTTTTTT. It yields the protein CASSVSGSEKLFF.